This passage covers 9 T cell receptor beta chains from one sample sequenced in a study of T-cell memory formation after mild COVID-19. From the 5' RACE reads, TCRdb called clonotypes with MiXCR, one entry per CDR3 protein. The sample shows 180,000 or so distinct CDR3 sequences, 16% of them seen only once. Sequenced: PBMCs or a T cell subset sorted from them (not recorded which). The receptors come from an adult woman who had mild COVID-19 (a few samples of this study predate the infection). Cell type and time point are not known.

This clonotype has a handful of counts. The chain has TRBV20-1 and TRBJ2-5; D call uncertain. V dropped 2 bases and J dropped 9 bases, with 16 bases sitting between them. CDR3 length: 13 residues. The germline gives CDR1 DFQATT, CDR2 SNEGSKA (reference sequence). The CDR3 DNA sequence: TGCAGTGCTAGATTAGAGAGGCCATGGTCCCAGTACTTC. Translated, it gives CSARLERPWSQYF.

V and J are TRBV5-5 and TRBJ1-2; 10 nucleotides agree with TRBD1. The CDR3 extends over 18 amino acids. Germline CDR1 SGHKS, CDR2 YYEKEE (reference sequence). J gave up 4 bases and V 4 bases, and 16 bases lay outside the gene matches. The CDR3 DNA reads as TGTGCCAGCAGCCTAAACCGGGACAGGGGTCCGTTGGGCTATGGCTACACCTTC. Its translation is CASSLNRDRGPLGYGYTF.

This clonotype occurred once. The CDR3 loop reads CSVAPTVTYEQYF. In DNA form, the CDR3 reads TGCAGCGTTGCCCCGACAGTTACCTACGAGCAGTACTTC. V usage is TRBV29-1 and J usage is TRBJ2-7, with a possible D match to TRBD1 (5 bases). Trimming stripped 4 bases from V and 2 bases from J, with 12 bases between. Germline assignment: CDR1 SQVTM and CDR2 ANQGSEA. CDR3 size: 13 residues.

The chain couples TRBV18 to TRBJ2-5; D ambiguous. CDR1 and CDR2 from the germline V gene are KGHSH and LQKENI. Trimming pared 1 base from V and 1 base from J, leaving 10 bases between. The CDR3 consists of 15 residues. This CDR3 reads CASSPRPGSQETQYF. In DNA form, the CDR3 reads TGTGCCAGCTCACCACGTCCTGGATCCCAAGAGACCCAGTACTTC. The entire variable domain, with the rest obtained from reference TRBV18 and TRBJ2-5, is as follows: NAGVMQNPRHLVRRRGQEARLRCSPMKGHSHVYWYRQLPEEGLKFMVYLQKENIIDESGMPKERFSAEFPKEGPSILRIQQVVRGDSAAYFCASSPRPGSQETQYFGPGTRLLVL.

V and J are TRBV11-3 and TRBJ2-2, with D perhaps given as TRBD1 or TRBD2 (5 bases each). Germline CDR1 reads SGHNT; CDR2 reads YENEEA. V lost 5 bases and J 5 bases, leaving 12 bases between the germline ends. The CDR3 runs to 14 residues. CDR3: CASSPRDRTGELFF. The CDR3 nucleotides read TGTGCCAGCAGCCCTCGGGACCGAACCGGGGAGCTGTTTTTT.

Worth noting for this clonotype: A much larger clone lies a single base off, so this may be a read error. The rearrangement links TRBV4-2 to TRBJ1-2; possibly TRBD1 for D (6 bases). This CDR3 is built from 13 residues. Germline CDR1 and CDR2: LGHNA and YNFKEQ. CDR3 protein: CTSSQTDSYGYTF. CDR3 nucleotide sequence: TGTACCAGCAGCCAGACGGACAGTTATGGCTACACCTTC.

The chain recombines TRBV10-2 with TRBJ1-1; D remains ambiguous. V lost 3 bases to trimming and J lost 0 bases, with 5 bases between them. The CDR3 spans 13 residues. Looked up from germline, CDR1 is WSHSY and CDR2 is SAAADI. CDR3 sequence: CASSDPMNTEAFF. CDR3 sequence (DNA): TGCGCCAGCAGTGACCCAATGAACACTGAAGCTTTCTTT.

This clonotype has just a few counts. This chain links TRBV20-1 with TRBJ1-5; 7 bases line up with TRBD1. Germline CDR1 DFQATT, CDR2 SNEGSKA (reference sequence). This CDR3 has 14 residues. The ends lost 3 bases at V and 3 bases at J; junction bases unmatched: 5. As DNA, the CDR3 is TGCAGTGCTAGCAGGGGGATTATCAATCAGCCCCAGCATTTT. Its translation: CSASRGIINQPQHF.

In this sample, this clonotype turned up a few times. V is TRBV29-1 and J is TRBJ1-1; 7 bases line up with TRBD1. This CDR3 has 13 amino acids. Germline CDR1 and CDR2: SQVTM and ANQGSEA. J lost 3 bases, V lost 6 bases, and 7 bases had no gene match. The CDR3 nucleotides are TGCAGCGTCGTCAGGGGGGGAGACACTGAAGCTTTCTTT. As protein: CSVVRGGDTEAFF.